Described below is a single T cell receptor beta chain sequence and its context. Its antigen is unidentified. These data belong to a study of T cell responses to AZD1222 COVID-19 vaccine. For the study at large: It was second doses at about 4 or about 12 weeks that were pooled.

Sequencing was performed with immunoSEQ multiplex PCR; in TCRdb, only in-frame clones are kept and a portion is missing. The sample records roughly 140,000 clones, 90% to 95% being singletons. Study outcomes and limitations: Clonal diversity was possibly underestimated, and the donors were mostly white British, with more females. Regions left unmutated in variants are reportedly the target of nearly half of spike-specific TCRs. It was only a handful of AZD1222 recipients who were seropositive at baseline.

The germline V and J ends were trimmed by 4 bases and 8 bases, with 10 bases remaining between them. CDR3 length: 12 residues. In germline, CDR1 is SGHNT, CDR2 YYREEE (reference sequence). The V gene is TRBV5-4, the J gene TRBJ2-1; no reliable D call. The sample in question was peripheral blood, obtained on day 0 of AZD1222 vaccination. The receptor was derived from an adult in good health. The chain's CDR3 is CASSANSHEQFF. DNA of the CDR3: TGTGCCAGCAGCGCAAATAGTCATGAGCAGTTCTTC.